Following are 13 T cell receptor beta chains from one sample sequenced in a study of beta chain features in type 1 diabetes. The authors reverse transcribed all of the isolated RNA, so sequencing captured expressed TCRB transcripts. Using immunoSEQ multiplex PCR, the repertoire was profiled, and TCRdb retains in-frame clones only, with some absent. The table has 970,000 or so clones, 15% to 20% seen once. The sample taken for sequencing was naive CD4+ T cells from blood. The source of these receptors is a woman under 30 in good health.

The sample holds a few counts of this clone. This chain connects TRBV13 to TRBJ2-4; 7 nucleotides line up with TRBD1. The V gene's germline CDR1 is PRHDT and CDR2 FYEKMQ (reference sequence). Trimming at V came to 5 bases and at J to 1 base, leaving 5 bases not matched to a gene. The CDR3 is made up of 15 amino acids. The CDR3 DNA reads TGTGCCAGCAGCCCCAAGACAGGGGCCAAAAACATTCAGTACTTC. It specifies CASSPKTGAKNIQYF.

The J gene is TRBJ2-7, the V gene TRBV27; TRBD1 agrees at 9 bases. The germline CDR1 and CDR2 sequences are MNHEY and SMNVEV (reference sequence). Trimming removed 6 bases from V and 3 bases from J; junction bases left unmatched: 6. The CDR3 contains 14 residues. Here the CDR3 DNA reads TGTGCCAGCAGCAGGACAGGGGTGGGCTACGAGCAGTACTTC. It translates to CASSRTGVGYEQYF.

This clone was counted a few times. The V call is TRBV28, the J call TRBJ1-5, with 7 bases that match TRBD1. The CDR3 runs 15 residues. The trim removed 4 bases at V and 0 bases at J, leaving 3 bases unmatched. CDR1 MDHEN and CDR2 SYDVKM come from the germline V gene. The CDR3 spells CASSWDRNSNQPQHF. CDR3 DNA sequence: TGTGCCAGCAGTTGGGACAGAAATAGCAATCAGCCCCAGCATTTT.

In this sample, this clone turned up a few times. The chain employs TRBV11-2 and TRBJ2-4; no clear D. Germline V gene lookup returns CDR1 SGHAT and CDR2 FQNNGV. Trimming shortened V by 6 bases and J by 6 bases, and 9 bases separated the two germline ends. This CDR3 comprises 12 residues. The CDR3 coding sequence is TGTGCCAGCAGATCCGCAGGAAACATTCAGTACTTC. Translated: CASRSAGNIQYF.

This clone was picked up a small number of times. The rearrangement uses TRBV18 and TRBJ2-1; 7 bases agree with TRBD2. V lost 6 bases and J lost 5; bases outside the gene matches: 10. Per the germline V gene, CDR1 is KGHSH and CDR2 is LQKENI. The CDR3 loop spans 15 amino acids. The CDR3 DNA follows: TGTGCCAGCTCTACCGGTAGCGGGTTACACAATGAGCAGTTCTTC. Protein product: CASSTGSGLHNEQFF.

In its sample, this clone was seen a few times. This chain uses TRBV27 with TRBJ1-2; tentative D call: TRBD1 (6 bases). There are 13 residues in the CDR3. The germline V and J ends were trimmed by 3 bases and 7 bases, with 12 bases remaining between them. Germline V lookup: CDR1 MNHEY, CDR2 SMNVEV (reference sequence). The CDR3 loop is CASSLSGGVGYTF. DNA of the CDR3: TGTGCCAGCAGTTTGAGTGGGGGCGTTGGCTACACCTTC.

The V call is TRBV7-2, the J call TRBJ2-7; D may be TRBD1 or TRBD2 (5 bases each). Germline V gene sequence: CDR1 SGHTA, CDR2 FQGNSA. V was pared by 0 bases and J by 2 bases, with 11 bases between. This CDR3 contains 15 residues. The CDR3 protein is CASSLAGTRTYEQYF. CDR3 DNA sequence: TGTGCCAGCAGCTTAGCCGGGACCAGGACCTACGAGCAGTACTTC.

The J gene is TRBJ1-5, the V gene TRBV7-9; D perhaps matches TRBD1 (5 bases). Germline loops: CDR1 SEHNR, CDR2 FQNEAQ (reference sequence). V lost 5 bases, J lost 5 bases, and 13 bases lay in between. This CDR3 is 14 amino acids long. The CDR3 loop reads CASSSWDRDQPQHF. CDR3 coding DNA: TGTGCCAGCAGCAGCTGGGACCGAGATCAGCCCCAGCATTTT.

This chain uses TRBV28 with TRBJ1-2, with TRBD1 identical over 9 bases. V trimming: 6 bases; J trimming: 8 bases; junction bases outside the gene matches: 16. CDR1 and CDR2 (germline): MDHEN, SYDVKM. The CDR3 length is 16 residues. The DNA for the CDR3 is TGTGCCAGCAGCTCGGCGCCGCTAACAGGGGGCATAGGCTACACCTTC. Translation gives CASSSAPLTGGIGYTF.

This chain connects TRBV6-1 to TRBJ1-5; D is unclear. Germline V gives CDR1 MNHNS, CDR2 SASEGT. This CDR3 is built from 15 residues. V was clipped by 7 bases and J by 6 bases, with 19 bases between them. CDR3 sequence: CASKELGPMGQPQHF. The CDR3 region has the DNA TGTGCCAGCAAGGAGTTAGGTCCTATGGGTCAGCCCCAGCATTTT.

V gene TRBV25-1 combines with J gene TRBJ2-3; D not certain. Trimming cost V 0 bases and J 5 bases, with 9 bases left between them. Germline lookup yields CDR1 MGHDK and CDR2 SYGVNS. The CDR3 contains 14 residues. CDR3 coding DNA: TGTGCCAGCAGTGAATATCGAGTGCTAGATACGCAGTATTTT. Amino acids: CASSEYRVLDTQYF.

V gene TRBV6-6 combines with J gene TRBJ2-2; D is unresolved. From germline, CDR1 is MNHNY and CDR2 SVGAGI (reference sequence). The V end lost 6 bases, the J end lost 3 bases, and 11 bases lay between the germline ends. The CDR3 spans 14 residues. The chain's CDR3 is CASSRPLDTGELFF. CDR3 DNA sequence: TGTGCCAGCAGCCGGCCTCTGGACACCGGGGAGCTGTTTTTT.

V and J are TRBV9 and TRBJ2-2; no clear D gene. This CDR3 spans 14 amino acids. CDR1 is SGDLS, CDR2 YYNGEE, per germline. Trimming took 2 bases from V and 6 from J, leaving 11 bases between them. The CDR3 region is CASSVSGLAGELFF. The DNA for the CDR3 is TGTGCCAGCAGCGTTTCGGGTCTAGCCGGGGAGCTGTTTTTT.